The clone carrying this TCR beta chain occurred many times. This entry comes from a study of molecular identifiers for immune sequencing clone quantification. TCRdb re-called the PCR reads through MiXCR, storing one row per CDR3 protein. This table holds about 510,000 distinct CDR3 sequences, around 25% found once. Source material: naive CD8+ T cells from blood, with Jurkat cell RNA spiked in. Documented subset: FACS-sorted CD8+CD4-CCR7+CD45RA+ naive T cells. This clonotype originated in a human donor in good health. Some libraries in this study had Jurkat cell RNA spiked in.

CDR3 sequence (DNA): TGTGCCAGCAGTTTTCAGGGGCTGAGTGGGGCCAACGTCCTGACTTTC. Its protein is CASSFQGLSGANVLTF. V and J are TRBV27 and TRBJ2-6, with D possibly TRBD1 on 6 matching bases. This CDR3 comprises 16 residues. CDR1 and CDR2 from the germline V gene are MNHEY and SMNVEV (reference sequence). Trimming stripped 3 bases from V and 3 bases from J, with 12 bases between.